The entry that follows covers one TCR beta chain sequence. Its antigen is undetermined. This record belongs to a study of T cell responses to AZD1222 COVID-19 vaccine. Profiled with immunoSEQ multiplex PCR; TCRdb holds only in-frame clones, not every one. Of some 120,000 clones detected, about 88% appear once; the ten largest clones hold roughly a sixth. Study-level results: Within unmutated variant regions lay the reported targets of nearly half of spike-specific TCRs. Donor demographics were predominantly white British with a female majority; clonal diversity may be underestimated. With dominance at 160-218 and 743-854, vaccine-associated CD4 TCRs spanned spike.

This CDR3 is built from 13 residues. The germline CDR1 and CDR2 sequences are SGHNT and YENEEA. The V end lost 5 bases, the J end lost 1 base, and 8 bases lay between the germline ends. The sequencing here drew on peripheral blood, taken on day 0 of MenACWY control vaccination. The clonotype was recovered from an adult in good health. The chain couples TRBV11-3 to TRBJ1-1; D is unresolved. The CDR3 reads CASSPLPNTEAFF. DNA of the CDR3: TGTGCCAGCAGCCCACTCCCGAACACTGAAGCTTTCTTT.